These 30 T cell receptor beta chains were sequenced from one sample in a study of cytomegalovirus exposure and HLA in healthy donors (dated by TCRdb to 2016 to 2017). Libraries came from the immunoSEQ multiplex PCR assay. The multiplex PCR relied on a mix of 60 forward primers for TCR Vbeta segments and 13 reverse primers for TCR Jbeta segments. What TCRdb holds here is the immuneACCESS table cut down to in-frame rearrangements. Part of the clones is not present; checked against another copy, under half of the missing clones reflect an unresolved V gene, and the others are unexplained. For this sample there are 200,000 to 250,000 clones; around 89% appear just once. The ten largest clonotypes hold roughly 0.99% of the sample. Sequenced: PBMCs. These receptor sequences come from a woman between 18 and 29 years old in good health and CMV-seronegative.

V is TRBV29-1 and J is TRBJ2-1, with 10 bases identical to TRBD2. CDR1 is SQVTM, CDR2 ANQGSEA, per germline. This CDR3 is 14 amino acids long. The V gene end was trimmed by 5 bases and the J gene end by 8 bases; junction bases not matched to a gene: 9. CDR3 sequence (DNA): TGCAGCGTTCTCGCAAGCGGGAGGGCGGATGAGCAGTTCTTC. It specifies CSVLASGRADEQFF.

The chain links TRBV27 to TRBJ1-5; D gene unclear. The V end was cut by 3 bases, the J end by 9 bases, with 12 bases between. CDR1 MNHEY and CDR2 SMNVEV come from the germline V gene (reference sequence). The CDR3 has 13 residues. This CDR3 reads CASSLSLFRPQHF. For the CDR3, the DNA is TGTGCCAGCAGTTTGAGTCTATTTAGGCCCCAGCATTTT.

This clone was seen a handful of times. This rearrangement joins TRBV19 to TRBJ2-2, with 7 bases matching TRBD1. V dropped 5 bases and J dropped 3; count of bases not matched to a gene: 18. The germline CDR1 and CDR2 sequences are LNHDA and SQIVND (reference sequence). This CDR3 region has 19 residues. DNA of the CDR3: TGTGCCAGTAGTCCTAGGGGCTTTGGGACAGCTGTGGACACCGGGGAGCTGTTTTTT. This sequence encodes CASSPRGFGTAVDTGELFF.

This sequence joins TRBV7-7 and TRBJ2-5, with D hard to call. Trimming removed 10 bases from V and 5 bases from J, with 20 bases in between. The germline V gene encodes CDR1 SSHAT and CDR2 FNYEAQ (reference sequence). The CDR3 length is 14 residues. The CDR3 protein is CAISQVPTEETQYF. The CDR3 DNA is TGTGCCATTTCCCAGGTTCCCACCGAGGAGACCCAGTACTTC. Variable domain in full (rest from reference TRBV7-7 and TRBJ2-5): GAGVSQSPRYKVTKRGQDVTLRCDPISSHATLYWYQQALGQGPEFLTYFNYEAQPDKSGLPSDRFSAERPEGSISTLTIQRTEQRDSAMYRCAISQVPTEETQYFGPGTRLLVL.

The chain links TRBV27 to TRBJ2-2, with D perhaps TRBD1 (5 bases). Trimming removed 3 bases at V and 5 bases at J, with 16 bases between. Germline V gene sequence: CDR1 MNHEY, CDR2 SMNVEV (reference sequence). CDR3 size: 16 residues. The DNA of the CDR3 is TGTGCCAGCAGTTTCCTAAGGGGCGGAACAACCGGGGAGCTGTTTTTT. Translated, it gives CASSFLRGGTTGELFF.

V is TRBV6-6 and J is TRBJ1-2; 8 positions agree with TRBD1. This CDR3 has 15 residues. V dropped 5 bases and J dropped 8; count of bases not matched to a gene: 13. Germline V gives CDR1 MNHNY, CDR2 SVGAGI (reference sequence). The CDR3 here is CASSDGQGWVGGYTF. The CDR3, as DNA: TGTGCCAGCAGTGACGGACAGGGCTGGGTCGGGGGCTACACCTTC.

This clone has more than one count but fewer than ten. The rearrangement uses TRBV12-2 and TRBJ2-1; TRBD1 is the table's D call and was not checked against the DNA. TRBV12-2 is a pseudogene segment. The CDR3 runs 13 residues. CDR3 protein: CASRPAGDNEQFF. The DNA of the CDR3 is TGTGCAAGTCGCCCCGCAGGGGACAATGAGCAGTTCTTC.

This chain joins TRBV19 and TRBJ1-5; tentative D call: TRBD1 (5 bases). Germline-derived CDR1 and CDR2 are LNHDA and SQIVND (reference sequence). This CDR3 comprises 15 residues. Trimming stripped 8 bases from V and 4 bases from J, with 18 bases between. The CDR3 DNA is TGTGCCAGTGAGGCCATGGGGGGGTTTAATCAGCCCCAGCATTTT. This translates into CASEAMGGFNQPQHF.

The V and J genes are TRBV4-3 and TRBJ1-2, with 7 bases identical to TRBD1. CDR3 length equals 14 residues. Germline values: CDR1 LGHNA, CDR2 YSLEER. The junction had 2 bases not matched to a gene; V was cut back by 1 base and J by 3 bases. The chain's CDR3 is CASSQVGGYYGYTF. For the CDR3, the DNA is TGCGCCAGCAGCCAAGTAGGGGGCTACTATGGCTACACCTTC.

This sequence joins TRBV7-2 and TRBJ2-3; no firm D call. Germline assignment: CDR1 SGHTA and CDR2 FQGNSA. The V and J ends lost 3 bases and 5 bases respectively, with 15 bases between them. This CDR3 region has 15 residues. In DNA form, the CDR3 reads TGTGCCAGCAGCTTCCTATTTAATACGGGAGATACGCAGTATTTT. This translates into CASSFLFNTGDTQYF.

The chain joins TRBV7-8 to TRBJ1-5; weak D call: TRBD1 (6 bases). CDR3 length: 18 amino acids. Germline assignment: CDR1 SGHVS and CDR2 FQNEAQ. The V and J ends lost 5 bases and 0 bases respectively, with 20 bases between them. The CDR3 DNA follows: TGTGCCAGCAGCGTACAGGGCTGGGGGCTCTATAGCAATCAGCCCCAGCATTTT. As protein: CASSVQGWGLYSNQPQHF.

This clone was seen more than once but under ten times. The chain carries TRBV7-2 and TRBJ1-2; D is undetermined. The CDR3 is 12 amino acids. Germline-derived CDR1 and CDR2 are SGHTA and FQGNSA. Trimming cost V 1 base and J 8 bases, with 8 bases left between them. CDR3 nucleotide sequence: TGTGCCAGCAGCTTAGTCCGGGTCGGCTACACCTTC. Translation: CASSLVRVGYTF. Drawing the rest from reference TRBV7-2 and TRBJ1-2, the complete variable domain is GAGVSQSPSNKVTEKGKDVELRCDPISGHTALYWYRQSLGQGLEFLIYFQGNSAPDKSGLPSDRFSAERTGGSVSTLTIQRTQQEDSAVYLCASSLVRVGYTFGSGTRLTVV.

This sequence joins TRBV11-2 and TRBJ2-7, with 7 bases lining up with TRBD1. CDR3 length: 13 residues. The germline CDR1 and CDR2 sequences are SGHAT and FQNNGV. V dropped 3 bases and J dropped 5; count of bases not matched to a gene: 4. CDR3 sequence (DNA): TGTGCCAGCAGCTTTTCCACAGGGGACGAGCAGTACTTC. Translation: CASSFSTGDEQYF.

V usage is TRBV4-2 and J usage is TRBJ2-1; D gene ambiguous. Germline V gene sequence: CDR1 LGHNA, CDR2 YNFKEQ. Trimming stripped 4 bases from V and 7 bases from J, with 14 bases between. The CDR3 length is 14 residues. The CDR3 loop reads CASSPTVASNEQFF. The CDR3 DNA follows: TGTGCCAGCAGCCCCACGGTCGCGTCGAATGAGCAGTTCTTC.

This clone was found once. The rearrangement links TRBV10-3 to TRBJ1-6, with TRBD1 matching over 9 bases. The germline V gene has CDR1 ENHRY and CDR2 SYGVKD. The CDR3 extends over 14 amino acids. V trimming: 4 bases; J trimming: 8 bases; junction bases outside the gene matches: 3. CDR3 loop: CAISGTGVDSPLHF. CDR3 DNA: TGTGCCATCAGTGGGACAGGGGTAGATTCACCCCTCCACTTT.

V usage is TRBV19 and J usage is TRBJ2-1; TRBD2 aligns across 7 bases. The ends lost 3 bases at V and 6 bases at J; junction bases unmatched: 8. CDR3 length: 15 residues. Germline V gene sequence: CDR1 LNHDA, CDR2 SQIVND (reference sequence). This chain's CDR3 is CASSMGRGYRNEQFF. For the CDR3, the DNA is TGTGCCAGTAGTATGGGGCGGGGGTATCGCAATGAGCAGTTCTTC.

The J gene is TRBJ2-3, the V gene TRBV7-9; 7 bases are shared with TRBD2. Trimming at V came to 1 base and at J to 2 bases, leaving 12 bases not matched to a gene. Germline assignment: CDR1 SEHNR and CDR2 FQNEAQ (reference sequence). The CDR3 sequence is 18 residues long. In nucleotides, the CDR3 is TGTGCCAGCAGCTTAGTCTCTTTCCGGGAGGCGGTCACAGATACGCAGTATTTT. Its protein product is CASSLVSFREAVTDTQYF.

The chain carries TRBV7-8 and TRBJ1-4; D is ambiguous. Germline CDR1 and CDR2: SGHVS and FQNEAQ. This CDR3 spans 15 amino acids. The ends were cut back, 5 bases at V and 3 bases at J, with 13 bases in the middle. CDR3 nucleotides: TGTGCCAGCAGCCAACGACGTCTAGCTAATGAAAAACTGTTTTTT. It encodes CASSQRRLANEKLFF.

The CDR3 reads CASNRAGGETQYF. In DNA form, the CDR3 reads TGTGCCAGTAATCGCGCAGGGGGAGAGACCCAGTACTTC. The chain joins TRBV19 to TRBJ2-5; the match to TRBD1 covers 7 bases. Germline V gene lookup returns CDR1 LNHDA and CDR2 SQIVND (reference sequence). This CDR3 has 13 amino acids. The trim removed 7 bases at V and 4 bases at J, leaving 6 bases unmatched.

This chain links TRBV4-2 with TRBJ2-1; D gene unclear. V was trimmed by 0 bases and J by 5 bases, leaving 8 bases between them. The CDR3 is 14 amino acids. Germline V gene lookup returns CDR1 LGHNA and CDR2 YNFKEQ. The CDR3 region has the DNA TGTGCCAGCAGCCAAGATCTGCGGAACAATGAGCAGTTCTTC. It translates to CASSQDLRNNEQFF.

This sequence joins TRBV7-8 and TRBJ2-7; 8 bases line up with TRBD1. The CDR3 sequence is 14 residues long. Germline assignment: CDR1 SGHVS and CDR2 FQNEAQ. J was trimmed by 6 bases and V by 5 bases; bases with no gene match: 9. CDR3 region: CASSPTGVPTEQYF. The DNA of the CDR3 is TGTGCCAGCAGCCCGACAGGGGTTCCCACCGAGCAGTACTTC. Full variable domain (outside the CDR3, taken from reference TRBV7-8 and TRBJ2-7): GAGVSQSPRYKVAKRGQDVALRCDPISGHVSLFWYQQALGQGPEFLTYFQNEAQLDKSGLPSDRFFAERPEGSVSTLKIQRTQQEDSAVYLCASSPTGVPTEQYFGPGTRLTVT.

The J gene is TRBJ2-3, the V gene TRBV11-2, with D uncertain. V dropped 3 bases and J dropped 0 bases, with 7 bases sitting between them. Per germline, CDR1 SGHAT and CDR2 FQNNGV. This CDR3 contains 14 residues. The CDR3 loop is CASSFRRSTDTQYF. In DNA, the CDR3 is TGTGCCAGCAGCTTTAGGCGGAGCACAGATACGCAGTATTTT.

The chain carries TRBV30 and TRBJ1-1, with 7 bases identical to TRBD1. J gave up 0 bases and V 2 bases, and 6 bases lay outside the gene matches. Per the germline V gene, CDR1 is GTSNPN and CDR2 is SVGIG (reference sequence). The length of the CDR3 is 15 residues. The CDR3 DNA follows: TGTGCCTGGAGTTCTTCGACAGGGCTGAACACTGAAGCTTTCTTT. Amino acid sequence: CAWSSSTGLNTEAFF.

CDR3 in amino acids: CASIQWGQNTDTQYF. CDR3 DNA sequence: TGTGCCAGCATTCAGTGGGGACAGAACACAGATACGCAGTATTTT. V gene TRBV7-9 combines with J gene TRBJ2-3; 7 bases align to TRBD1. This CDR3 contains 15 residues. Trimming removed 7 bases from V and 2 bases from J; junction bases left unmatched: 9. The germline CDR1 and CDR2 sequences are SEHNR and FQNEAQ (reference sequence).

CDR3 sequence: CASNRDPGPGELFF. The DNA for the CDR3 is TGTGCCAGCAACAGGGACCCCGGTCCCGGGGAGCTGTTTTTT. The chain combines TRBV2 with TRBJ2-2; tentatively, D is TRBD1 (6 bases). V was shortened by 7 bases and J by 6 bases, with 15 bases between the two germline ends. The CDR3 sequence is 14 residues long. The germline V gene encodes CDR1 SNHLY and CDR2 FYNNEI.

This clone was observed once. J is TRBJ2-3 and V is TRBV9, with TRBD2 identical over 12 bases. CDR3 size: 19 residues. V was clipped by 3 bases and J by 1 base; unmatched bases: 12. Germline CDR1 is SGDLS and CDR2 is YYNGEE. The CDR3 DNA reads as TGTGCCAGCAGCGAGCAGCTAGCGGGGGGGCGAATGGGCACAGATACGCAGTATTTT. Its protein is CASSEQLAGGRMGTDTQYF.

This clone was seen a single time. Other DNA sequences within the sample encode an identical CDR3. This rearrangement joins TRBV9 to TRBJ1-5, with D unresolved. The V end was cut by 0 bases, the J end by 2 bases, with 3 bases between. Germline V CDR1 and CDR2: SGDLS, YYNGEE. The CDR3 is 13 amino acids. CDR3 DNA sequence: TGTGCCAGCAGCGTAGCCGGCAATCAGCCCCAGCATTTT. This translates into CASSVAGNQPQHF.

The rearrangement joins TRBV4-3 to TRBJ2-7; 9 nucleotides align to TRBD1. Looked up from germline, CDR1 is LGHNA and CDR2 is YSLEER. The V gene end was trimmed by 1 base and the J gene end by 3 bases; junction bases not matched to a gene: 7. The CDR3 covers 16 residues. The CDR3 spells CASSQAAGQGHYEQYF. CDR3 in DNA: TGCGCCAGCAGCCAAGCCGCGGGACAGGGACACTACGAGCAGTACTTC.

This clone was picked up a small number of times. The CDR3 spells CASSQEARRKNTDTQYF. CDR3 bases: TGCGCCAGCAGCCAAGAGGCGAGGCGAAAGAACACAGATACGCAGTATTTT. The chain carries TRBV4-3 and TRBJ2-3; D remains unclear. The CDR3 is 17 amino acids. In germline, CDR1 is LGHNA, CDR2 YSLEER. The V and J ends lost 0 bases and 2 bases respectively, with 15 bases between them.

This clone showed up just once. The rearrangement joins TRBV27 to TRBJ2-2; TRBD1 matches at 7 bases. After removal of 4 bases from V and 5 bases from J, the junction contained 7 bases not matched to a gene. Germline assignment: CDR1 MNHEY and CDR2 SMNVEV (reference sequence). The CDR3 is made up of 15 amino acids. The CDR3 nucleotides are TGTGCCAGCAGTTGGTACAGGGGCTTAACCGGGGAGCTGTTTTTT. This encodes CASSWYRGLTGELFF.